This T cell receptor (beta chain) was found in a study of shared clonotypes between healthy human individuals. Background on the study: Serving as donors were a couple of women and three men, whose ages spanned 18 to 49. Findings and limits, study-wide: Since donors were few, the genetic and exposure-history diversity represented was limited. Only blood was sampled; tissue repertoires likely differ.

As for this clone: Its antigen is unknown.

This CDR3 has 14 amino acids. The ends were cut back, 0 bases at V and 3 bases at J, with 5 bases in the middle. The germline V gene encodes CDR1 MNHNY and CDR2 SVGAGI (reference sequence). The table came from immunoSEQ multiplex PCR; TCRdb's copy has only in-frame clones and leaves some out. This table holds about 490,000 clones, about 82% found once. The sample consisted of PBMCs. The clonotype originates from a woman between 40 and 50 years old in good health. Some clones in this sample may be carry-over from other donors' samples. This rearrangement joins TRBV6-6 to TRBJ2-2; D uncertain. The chain's CDR3 is CASSYSSDTGELFF. The CDR3 DNA reads as TGTGCCAGCAGTTACTCGTCGGACACCGGGGAGCTGTTTTTT.